This passage covers 10 T cell receptor beta chains from one sample sequenced in a study of blood T cells in healthy people across ages (dated by TCRdb to between 2014 and 2017). The protocol used for the library was 5' RACE. Instrument used: Illumina HiSeq 2500. The second PCR ran for about 6 to 11 cycles and used a J-beta primer mix along with a sample-barcoded 5' primer. TCRdb cleaned the public reads at Q25 with fastp, built clones with MiXCR and kept in-frame beta chains. Each record represents a unique CDR3 protein, reported with the most common genes and DNA among its rows. The sample includes about 630,000 distinct CDR3 sequences, with roughly 21% observed a single time. Around 3.4% of the sample is in the top ten clones. Material for sequencing was blood. The receptors here all came from a man between 65 and 79 years old in good health.

Ten or more counts support this clonotype. The chain couples TRBV25-1 to TRBJ2-5, with 7 positions matching TRBD2. Trimming cost V 3 bases and J 1 base; bases outside gene matches: 5. The CDR3 is 15 amino acids. The germline gives CDR1 MGHDK, CDR2 SYGVNS. In nucleotides, the CDR3 is TGTGCCAGCAGTGATCCTAGCGGACCCCAAGAGACCCAGTACTTC. Amino acid sequence: CASSDPSGPQETQYF. Full variable domain (outside the CDR3, taken from reference TRBV25-1 and TRBJ2-5): EADIYQTPRYLVIGTGKKITLECSQTMGHDKMYWYQQDPGMELHLIHYSYGVNSTEKGDLSSESTVSRIRTEHFPLTLESARPSHTSQYLCASSDPSGPQETQYFGPGTRLLVL.

The CDR3 sequence is CAISGGGTYSSYNEQFF. As DNA, the CDR3 is TGTGCCATCAGTGGGGGCGGGACCTACTCCTCCTACAATGAGCAGTTCTTC. The V gene is TRBV10-3, the J gene TRBJ2-1; D perhaps matches TRBD2 (6 bases). The CDR3 is made up of 17 amino acids. Germline loops: CDR1 ENHRY, CDR2 SYGVKD. V shed 4 bases and J shed 0 bases, with 16 bases lying between them.

This clonotype was observed once. This chain uses TRBV15 with TRBJ1-3; D gene ambiguous. CDR1 and CDR2 (germline): LNHNV, YYDKDF (reference sequence). Deletions cut 6 bases from V and 5 bases from J, with 17 bases between. This CDR3 region has 15 residues. This CDR3 is CATRNPREDRNTIYF. The CDR3 DNA reads as TGTGCCACCAGAAACCCACGAGAGGATCGAAACACCATATATTTT.

This chain joins TRBV20-1 and TRBJ2-2; no firm D call. The germline gives CDR1 DFQATT, CDR2 SNEGSKA (reference sequence). This CDR3 is built from 13 residues. The CDR3 nucleotides are TGCAGCGCAAACCGCCCGAACACCGGGGAGCTGTTTTTT. This encodes CSANRPNTGELFF.

The CDR3 DNA sequence: TGCAGTGGCACTCGCGGGGGGTTGTATGAGACCCAGTACTTC. This translates into CSGTRGGLYETQYF. The chain is built from TRBV20-1 and TRBJ2-5; 8 positions match TRBD2. The CDR3 contains 14 residues. Trimming removed 7 bases from V and 5 bases from J; junction bases left unmatched: 12. Germline lookup yields CDR1 DFQATT and CDR2 SNEGSKA (reference sequence).

This clonotype was found a few times. V usage is TRBV4-1 and J usage is TRBJ2-7, with 7 bases aligning to TRBD2. The germline V gene has CDR1 MGHRA and CDR2 YSYEKL. The CDR3 runs to 16 residues. V was pared by 0 bases and J by 2 bases, with 7 bases of the junction left unmatched. CDR3 sequence: CASSQDPAGAAYEQYF. Here the CDR3 DNA reads TGCGCCAGCAGCCAAGATCCCGCGGGAGCGGCCTACGAGCAGTACTTC.

The J gene is TRBJ2-7, the V gene TRBV6-2 or TRBV6-3; the match to TRBD2 covers 9 bases. V lost 2 bases and J lost 5; bases outside the gene matches: 7. Germline V gene lookup returns CDR1 MNHEY and CDR2 SVGEGT. The CDR3 is made up of 15 amino acids. The CDR3 reads CASSYRSGRADEQYF. The CDR3 DNA reads TGTGCCAGCAGTTACCGTAGCGGGAGAGCCGACGAGCAGTACTTC.

There are a few counts of this clonotype. The chain joins TRBV12-3 or TRBV12-4 to TRBJ2-5, with 9 bases aligning to TRBD1. The CDR3 spans 18 residues. V gave up 3 bases and J gave up 2 bases; unmatched junction bases: 13. CDR3 protein: CASSLAHSGTGQQETQYF. Written as DNA, the CDR3 is TGTGCCAGCAGTTTGGCGCACTCTGGGACAGGGCAGCAAGAGACCCAGTACTTC.

This clonotype was observed a few times. The genes are TRBV2 and TRBJ2-1; D is perhaps TRBD2 (6 bases). The V and J ends lost 4 bases and 8 bases respectively, with 15 bases between them. Germline V lookup: CDR1 SNHLY, CDR2 FYNNEI. The CDR3 runs 14 residues. CDR3 coding DNA: TGTGCCAGCAGTGTCTATCGGAGGGCCGATGAGCAGTTCTTC. It yields the protein CASSVYRRADEQFF.

This clonotype was picked up a small number of times. The chain links TRBV20-1 to TRBJ2-3; no clear D gene. From germline, CDR1 is DFQATT and CDR2 SNEGSKA (reference sequence). The CDR3 is made up of 15 amino acids. V lost 5 bases, J lost 0 bases, and 15 bases lay in between. CDR3 loop: CSAYFVGTSTDTQYF. The CDR3 nucleotides are TGCAGTGCTTATTTCGTGGGAACTAGCACAGATACGCAGTATTTT.